The subject of this entry is one T cell receptor beta chain. The record originates from a study of post-analysis software for immune sequencing data. TCR beta libraries were prepared from cDNA with unique molecular identifiers. TCRdb processed the PCR reads anew with MiXCR; each CDR3 protein has one entry. The sample has about 540,000 distinct CDR3 sequences; 34% are singletons. The source of this sequence is a girl under 18 with multiple sclerosis. Sequenced material: blood.

This CDR3 reads CASSLDGQGAYGYTF. CDR3 nucleotides: TGCGCCAGCAGCTTGGATGGGCAGGGAGCATATGGCTACACCTTC. V is TRBV5-1 and J is TRBJ1-2; possibly TRBD1 for D (5 bases). Per the germline V gene, CDR1 is SGHRS and CDR2 is YFSETQ. This CDR3 comprises 15 residues. With 0 bases removed from V and 5 bases from J, the gap between germline ends came to 14 bases.